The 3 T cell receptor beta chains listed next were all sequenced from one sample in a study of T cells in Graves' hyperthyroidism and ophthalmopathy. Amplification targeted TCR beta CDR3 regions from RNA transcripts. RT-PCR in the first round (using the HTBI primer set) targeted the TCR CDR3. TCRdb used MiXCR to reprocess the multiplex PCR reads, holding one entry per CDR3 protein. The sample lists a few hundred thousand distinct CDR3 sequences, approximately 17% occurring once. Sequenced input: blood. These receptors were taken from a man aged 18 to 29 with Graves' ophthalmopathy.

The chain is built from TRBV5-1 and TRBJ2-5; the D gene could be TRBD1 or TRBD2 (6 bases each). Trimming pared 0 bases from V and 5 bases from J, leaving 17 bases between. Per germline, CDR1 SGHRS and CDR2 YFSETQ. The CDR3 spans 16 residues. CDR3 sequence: CASSLGGDIKGETQYF. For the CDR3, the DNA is TGCGCCAGCAGCTTGGGGGGGGACATCAAGGGGGAGACCCAGTACTTC.

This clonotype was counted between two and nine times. The DNA for the CDR3 is TGTGCCAGCAGCCCCTTACAGGGGTCCGGCACTGAAGCTTTCTTT. Amino acids: CASSPLQGSGTEAFF. This rearrangement joins TRBV11-2 to TRBJ1-1, with 7 bases identical to TRBD1. CDR1 is SGHAT, CDR2 FQNNGV, per germline. The CDR3 covers 15 residues. With 5 bases clipped from V and 4 bases from J, the junction kept 10 bases outside the gene matches.

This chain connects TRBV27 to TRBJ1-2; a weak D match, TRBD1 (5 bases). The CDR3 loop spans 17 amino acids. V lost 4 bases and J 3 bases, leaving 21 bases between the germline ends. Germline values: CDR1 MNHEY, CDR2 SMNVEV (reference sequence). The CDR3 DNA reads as TGTGCCAGCAGTTCGGGACTAGACCCGACGTCGTACTATGGCTACACCTTC. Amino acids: CASSSGLDPTSYYGYTF.